This T cell receptor beta chain originates from a study of Ad26.COV2.S vaccination and SARS-CoV-2 variants. On the study more broadly: Participant was drawn from the COV1001 Ad26.COV2.S trial arm. Intramuscular Ad26.COV2.S doses were given once or twice, 56 days apart.

The study, taken as a whole, reports: The analyses of TCR breadth and depth may have understated the size of total T cell responses.

The treatment here: around 19 received Ad26.COV2.S at low or high dose, single or two shots; 5 received placebo; per-sample allocation not given. Samples were taken on day 63 after the first vaccine or placebo injection. Participants' vaccine, an Ad26 vector, delivered Wuhan-strain SARS-CoV-2 spike. TCRdb keeps only in-frame clones here, not all; method: immunoSEQ multiplex PCR. The profile shows about 350,000 clones, 75% to 90% of them singletons. Germline loops: CDR1 SEHNR, CDR2 FQNEAQ (reference sequence). With 7 bases removed from V and 7 bases from J, the gap between germline ends came to 17 bases. The CDR3 loop spans 14 amino acids. Concerning this clone: Its antigen remains unknown.

Material: peripheral blood, obtained in a trial of Ad26.COV2.S vaccine versus placebo. The chain combines TRBV7-9 with TRBJ1-5, with D maybe TRBD1 (5 bases). The receptor's source is a person between 18 and 65 years old who received the Ad26.COV2.S COVID-19 vaccine or a placebo. CDR3 protein: CASTTGQQNQPQHF. As DNA, the CDR3 is TGTGCCAGCACCACAGGCCAACAGAACCAGCCCCAGCATTTT.